The sequence of this T cell receptor beta chain was determined in a study of early T cells in non-severe SARS-CoV-2 infection. Trimming left V 0 bases short and J 6 bases short, with 8 bases between. Germline CDR1 and CDR2: LGHDT and YNNKEL (reference sequence). The length of the CDR3 is 13 residues. The library protocol tagged individual cDNA molecules with unique molecular identifiers. MiXCR, run by TCRdb on the 5' RACE reads, gives a single entry per CDR3 protein. The table shows approximately 70,000 distinct CDR3 sequences, with about 13% occurring only once. Study-wide results and caveats: The study's VDJdb matching favored anti-spike CD8 responses and missed private and CD4 specificities.

In its sample, this clonotype was seen many times. Its cognate antigen is unknown. V usage is TRBV3-1 and J usage is TRBJ1-1; D is unresolved. This sequence originates from an adult who was a healthcare worker with PCR-confirmed SARS-CoV-2 infection or an uninfected control (not recorded which). The sample was whole blood. The CDR3 DNA reads as TGTGCCAGCAGCCAAGAAGGGCTTGCTGAAGCTTTCTTT. The encoded protein is CASSQEGLAEAFF.